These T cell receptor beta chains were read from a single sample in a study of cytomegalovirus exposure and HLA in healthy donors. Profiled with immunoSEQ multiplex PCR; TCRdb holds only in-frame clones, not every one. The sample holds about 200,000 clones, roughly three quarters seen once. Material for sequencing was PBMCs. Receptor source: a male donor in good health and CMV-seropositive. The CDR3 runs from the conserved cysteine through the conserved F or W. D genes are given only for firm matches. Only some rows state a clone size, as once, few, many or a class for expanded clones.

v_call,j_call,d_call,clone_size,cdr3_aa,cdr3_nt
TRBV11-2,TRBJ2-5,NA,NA,CASSKFQGRPETQYF,TGTGCCAGCAGCAAATTTCAGGGCCGCCCAGAGACCCAGTACTTC
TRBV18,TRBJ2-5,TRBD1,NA,CASSLRTGEEGTQYF,TGTGCCAGCTCACTACGGACAGGGGAGGAAGGGACCCAGTACTTC
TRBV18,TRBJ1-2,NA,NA,CASSPPGDHGYTF,TGTGCCAGCTCACCCCCAGGGGACCATGGCTACACCTTC
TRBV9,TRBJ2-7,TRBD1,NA,CASSPTGTGVYEQYF,TGTGCCAGCAGCCCAACCGGGACAGGGGTTTACGAGCAGTACTTC
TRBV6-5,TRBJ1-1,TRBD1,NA,CASIPSGTGGIAFF,TGTGCCAGCATCCCTTCCGGGACAGGGGGCATCGCTTTCTTT
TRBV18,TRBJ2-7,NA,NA,CASSPPGAASYEQYF,TGTGCCAGCTCACCGCCGGGAGCCGCTTCCTACGAGCAGTACTTC
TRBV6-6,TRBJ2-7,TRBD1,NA,CASSYSRQGGSYEQYF,TGTGCCAGCAGTTACTCGAGACAGGGCGGCTCCTACGAGCAGTACTTC
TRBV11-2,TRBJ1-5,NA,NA,CASSLEQGPNQPQHF,TGTGCCAGCAGCTTAGAACAGGGTCCTAATCAGCCCCAGCATTTT
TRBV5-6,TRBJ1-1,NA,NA,CASRSGTQNTEAFF,TGTGCCAGCAGGTCCGGGACACAGAACACTGAAGCTTTCTTT
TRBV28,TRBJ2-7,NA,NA,CASGRRANSYEQYF,TGTGCCAGCGGAAGGCGGGCCAATTCCTACGAGCAGTACTTC
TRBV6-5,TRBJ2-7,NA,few,CASSNRASGTYEQYF,TGTGCCAGCAGCAACAGGGCTAGCGGAACCTACGAGCAGTACTTC
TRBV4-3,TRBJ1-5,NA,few,CASSQEGQGGQPQHF,TGCGCCAGCAGCCAAGAAGGGCAGGGCGGTCAGCCCCAGCATTTT
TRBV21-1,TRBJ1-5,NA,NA,CASSLRVGDRVQPQHF,TGTGCCAGCAGCCTTCGGGTAGGGGACAGGGTTCAGCCCCAGCATTTT
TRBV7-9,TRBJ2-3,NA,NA,CASSLSQGTQDPDTQYF,TGTGCCAGCAGCTTATCTCAGGGGACCCAGGATCCGGATACGCAGTATTTT
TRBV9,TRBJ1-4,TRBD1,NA,CASSPQSTGLNEKLFF,TGTGCCAGCAGCCCTCAGTCGACAGGGCTTAATGAAAAACTGTTTTTT
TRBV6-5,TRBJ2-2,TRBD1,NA,CASSYFRDRDSGELFF,TGTGCCAGCAGTTACTTCCGGGACAGGGATTCCGGGGAGCTGTTTTTT
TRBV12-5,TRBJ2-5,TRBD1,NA,CASGGDRETQYF,TGTGCTAGTGGGGGGGACAGAGAGACCCAGTACTTC
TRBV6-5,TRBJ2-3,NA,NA,CASSKLTGLSDTQYF,TGTGCCAGCAGCAAACTAACGGGACTGTCAGATACGCAGTATTTT
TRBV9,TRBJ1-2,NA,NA,CASSVGGGGYYGYTF,TGTGCCAGCAGCGTAGGTGGGGGAGGTTACTATGGCTACACCTTC
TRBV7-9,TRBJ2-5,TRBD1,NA,CASSLPRDRGIKETQYF,TGTGCCAGCAGCTTACCCCGTGACAGGGGGATAAAAGAGACCCAGTACTTC
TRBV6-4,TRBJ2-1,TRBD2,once,CATLGGAYNEQFF,TGTGCCACCCTCGGGGGGGCCTACAATGAGCAGTTCTTC
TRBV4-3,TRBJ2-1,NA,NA,CASSQAPGLAEQFF,TGCGCCAGCAGCCAAGCGCCGGGATTGGCTGAGCAGTTCTTC
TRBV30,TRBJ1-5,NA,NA,CAWSVNNLHDLEFQPQHF,TGTGCCTGGAGTGTAAATAATCTACATGATTTGGAGTTTCAGCCCCAGCATTTT
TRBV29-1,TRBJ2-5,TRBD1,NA,CSVGGTGMGTQYF,TGCAGCGTTGGAGGGACAGGGATGGGGACCCAGTACTTC
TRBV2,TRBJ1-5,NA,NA,CASNRDSNQPQHF,TGTGCCAGCAACCGGGATAGCAATCAGCCCCAGCATTTT
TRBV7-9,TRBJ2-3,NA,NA,CASSLNRESTDTQYF,TGTGCCAGCAGCTTAAACAGGGAAAGCACAGATACGCAGTATTTT
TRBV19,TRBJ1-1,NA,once,CASSHPGDTEAFF,TGTGCCAGTAGCCATCCAGGTGACACTGAAGCTTTCTTT
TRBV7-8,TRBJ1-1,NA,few,CASSSILGGRVMNTEAFF,TGTGCCAGCAGTTCTATACTTGGGGGCAGGGTCATGAACACTGAAGCTTTCTTT
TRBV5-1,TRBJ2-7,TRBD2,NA,CASSYAPGLAGPTAYEQYF,TGCGCCAGCAGCTACGCTCCGGGACTAGCGGGTCCTACCGCCTACGAGCAGTACTTC
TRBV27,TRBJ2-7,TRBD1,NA,CASSSLGTGAREQYF,TGTGCCAGCAGTTCTCTGGGGACAGGGGCGCGCGAGCAGTACTTC
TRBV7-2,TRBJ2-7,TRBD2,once,CASSGGAGGGEQYF,TGTGCCAGCAGCGGTGGAGCGGGGGGCGGCGAGCAGTACTTC
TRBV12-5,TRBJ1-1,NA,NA,CASGLRGGTEAFF,TGTGCTAGTGGTTTGAGGGGAGGGACTGAAGCTTTCTTT
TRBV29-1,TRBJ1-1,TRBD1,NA,CSGLWDSFMNTEAFF,TGCAGCGGCCTTTGGGACAGCTTTATGAACACTGAAGCTTTCTTT
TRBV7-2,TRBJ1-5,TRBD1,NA,CASSRTGGGQPQHF,TGTGCCAGCAGCAGGACAGGGGGCGGTCAGCCCCAGCATTTT
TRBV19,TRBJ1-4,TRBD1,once,CASSRSGQGNEKLFF,TGTGCCAGTAGTCGATCGGGACAGGGGAACGAAAAACTGTTTTTT
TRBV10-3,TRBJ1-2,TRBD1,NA,CAINRQGANYGYTF,TGTGCCATCAATCGACAGGGAGCTAACTATGGCTACACCTTC
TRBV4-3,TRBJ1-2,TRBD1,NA,CASSPQGGLGGYTF,TGCGCCAGCAGCCCACAGGGGGGGCTAGGTGGCTACACCTTC
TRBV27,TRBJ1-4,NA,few,CASSLVQGEEKLFF,TGTGCCAGCAGTTTAGTACAGGGTGAGGAAAAACTGTTTTTT
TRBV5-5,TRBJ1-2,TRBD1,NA,CASSLRGQGDYGYTF,TGTGCCAGCAGCTTGCGGGGACAGGGCGACTATGGCTACACCTTC
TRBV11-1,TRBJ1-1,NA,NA,CASSLAQGSGTEAFF,TGTGCCAGCAGCTTAGCGCAGGGGAGTGGCACTGAAGCTTTCTTT
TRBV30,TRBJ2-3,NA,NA,CAWSLTDTQYF,TGTGCCTGGAGTCTCACAGATACGCAGTATTTT
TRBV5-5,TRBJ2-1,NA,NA,CASSSLGAFGSYNEQFF,TGTGCCAGCAGCTCTCTGGGCGCTTTCGGCTCCTACAATGAGCAGTTCTTC
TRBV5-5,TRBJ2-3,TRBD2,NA,CASSGGRASDTQYF,TGTGCCAGCAGCGGGGGGAGGGCCTCGGATACGCAGTATTTT
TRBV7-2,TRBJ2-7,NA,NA,CASSPSRLLYEQYF,TGTGCCAGCAGCCCCTCGCGGCTTCTCTACGAGCAGTACTTC
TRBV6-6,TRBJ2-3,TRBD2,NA,CASGSSGTHDTQYF,TGTGCCAGCGGCTCTAGCGGGACCCACGATACGCAGTATTTT